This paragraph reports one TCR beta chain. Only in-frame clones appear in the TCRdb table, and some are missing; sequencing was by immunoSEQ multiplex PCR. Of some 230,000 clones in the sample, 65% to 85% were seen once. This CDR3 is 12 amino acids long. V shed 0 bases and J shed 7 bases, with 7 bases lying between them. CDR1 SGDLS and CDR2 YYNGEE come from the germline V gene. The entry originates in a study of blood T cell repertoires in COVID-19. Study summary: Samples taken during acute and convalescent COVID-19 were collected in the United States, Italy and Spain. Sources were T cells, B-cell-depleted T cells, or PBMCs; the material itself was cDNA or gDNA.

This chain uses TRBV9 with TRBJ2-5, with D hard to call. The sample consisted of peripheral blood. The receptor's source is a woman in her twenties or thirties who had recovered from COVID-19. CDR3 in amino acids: CASSVGSGTQYF. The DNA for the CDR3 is TGTGCCAGCAGCGTAGGCTCAGGGACCCAGTACTTC.